This TCR beta chain is drawn from a study of T cell responses to AZD1222 COVID-19 vaccine. Study-level results: There were mostly white British donors and more females than males, and clonal diversity was possibly underestimated. Repertoires were sampled only after the peak T cell response. Within unmutated variant regions lay the reported targets of nearly half of spike-specific TCRs.

Using immunoSEQ multiplex PCR, the repertoire was profiled, and TCRdb retains in-frame clones only, with some absent. The table shows fewer than 120,000 clones, with roughly 90% occurring only once. Trimming shortened V by 2 bases and J by 3 bases, and 14 bases separated the two germline ends. Germline-derived CDR1 and CDR2 are MNHEY and SVGAGI. The CDR3 length is 15 residues. With respect to this clone: The antigen is not known.

The rearrangement links TRBV6-5 to TRBJ2-7; D may be TRBD1 (6 bases). The clonotype originates from an adult in good health. Here the sequenced sample was peripheral blood, taken on day 0 of AZD1222 vaccination. CDR3 DNA: TGTGCCAGCAGTTACATCCAGGGGACGCACTACGAGCAGTACTTC. Protein product: CASSYIQGTHYEQYF.